These 18 T cell receptor beta chains share one sample of origin, sequenced in a study of cytomegalovirus exposure and HLA in healthy donors. PCR employed 60 Vbeta and 13 Jbeta primers. The assay was immunoSEQ multiplex PCR, and TCRdb's table has in-frame clones only and misses some. The sample lists about 130,000 clones, approximately 61% occurring once. Sequencing input: PBMCs. The receptors shown here come from a human donor in good health.

This clone was observed a few times. This sequence joins TRBV27 and TRBJ2-3, with D possibly matching TRBD2 (6 bases). V lost 6 bases, J lost 8 bases, and 18 bases lay in between. This CDR3 has 14 residues. CDR1 is MNHEY, CDR2 SMNVEV, per germline (reference sequence). Written as DNA, the CDR3 is TGTGCCAGCAGACCCCCAGCTGAGGGAGGTACGCAGTATTTT. Its translation is CASRPPAEGGTQYF.

This clone has a handful of counts. The chain has TRBV6-1 and TRBJ1-3, with a weak D call TRBD1 (6 bases). The V end lost 4 bases, the J end lost 0 bases, and 13 bases lay between the germline ends. The CDR3 runs to 16 residues. Germline loops: CDR1 MNHNS, CDR2 SASEGT. Here the CDR3 reads CASSVIMDSSGNTIYF. The CDR3 DNA reads as TGTGCCAGCAGTGTGATCATGGACAGCTCTGGAAACACCATATATTTT.

This clone was counted a few times. This chain joins TRBV4-3 and TRBJ1-2; D is perhaps TRBD1 (6 bases). Germline CDR1 LGHNA, CDR2 YSLEER. This CDR3 has 15 amino acids. V lost 0 bases and J 1 base, leaving 9 bases between the germline ends. In DNA, the CDR3 is TGCGCCAGCAGCCAAGAGACAGGCTTTAACTATGGCTACACCTTC. Translation gives CASSQETGFNYGYTF.

J is TRBJ2-2 and V is TRBV11-3, with TRBD1 as a possible D gene (6 bases). The CDR3 has 16 amino acids. CDR1 SGHNT and CDR2 YENEEA come from the germline V gene. Trimming pared 5 bases from V and 5 bases from J, leaving 18 bases between. The CDR3 reads CASSPRTVSDTGELFF. The CDR3 DNA is TGTGCCAGCAGCCCACGGACAGTGAGTGATACCGGGGAGCTGTTTTTT. Combining the CDR3 with reference TRBV11-3 and TRBJ2-2 gives the whole variable domain EAGVVQSPRYKIIEKKQPVAFWCNPISGHNTLYWYLQNLGQGPELLIRYENEEAVDDSQLPKDRFSAERLKGVDSTLKIQPAELGDSAVYLCASSPRTVSDTGELFFGEGSRLTVL.

This clone was seen more than once but under ten times. The genes are TRBV28 and TRBJ1-1, with D possibly TRBD1 on 6 matching bases. The CDR3 runs 14 residues. Germline assignment: CDR1 MDHEN and CDR2 SYDVKM. Trimming shortened V by 5 bases and J by 5 bases, and 15 bases separated the two germline ends. DNA of the CDR3: TGTGCCAGCAGTGGACACAGGGAGACGACTGAAGCTTTCTTT. Residues: CASSGHRETTEAFF.

This clone was seen a few times. The chain uses TRBV29-1 and TRBJ2-7, with 8 bases lining up with TRBD1. CDR3 length: 13 residues. Per germline, CDR1 SQVTM and CDR2 ANQGSEA. J gave up 4 bases and V 6 bases, and 8 bases lay outside the gene matches. The CDR3 DNA reads TGCAGCGTCGGACAGGGTGGTATGTACGAGCAGTACTTC. Translated: CSVGQGGMYEQYF.

V usage is TRBV19 and J usage is TRBJ2-3; no clear D. Germline CDR1 is LNHDA and CDR2 is SQIVND (reference sequence). Trimming took 6 bases from V and 3 from J, leaving 13 bases between them. This CDR3 comprises 14 residues. The CDR3 sequence: CASSPPGETDTQYF. As DNA, the CDR3 is TGTGCCAGTAGCCCACCTGGAGAAACAGATACGCAGTATTTT.

The chain combines TRBV2 with TRBJ2-1; 8 bases are a match to TRBD2. Germline CDR1 SNHLY, CDR2 FYNNEI. The CDR3 contains 15 residues. The J segment lost 3 bases and the V segment lost 6 bases, leaving 7 bases of the junction unmatched. This CDR3 reads CASRPSGSYYNEQFF. CDR3 coding DNA: TGTGCCAGCAGACCCAGCGGGAGTTACTACAATGAGCAGTTCTTC.

The chain is built from TRBV7-8 and TRBJ2-3; no definite D call. The germline gives CDR1 SGHVS, CDR2 FQNEAQ. The CDR3 runs to 12 residues. Trimming removed 4 bases at V and 2 bases at J, with 4 bases between. CDR3 DNA: TGTGCCAGCAGCTCCTCCACAGATACGCAGTATTTT. Protein sequence: CASSSSTDTQYF.

The chain uses TRBV9 and TRBJ2-5; 8 positions match TRBD2. The trim removed 0 bases at V and 5 bases at J, leaving 6 bases unmatched. Germline V gene data show CDR1 as SGDLS and CDR2 as YYNGEE. This CDR3 comprises 15 residues. The CDR3: CASSVAGGAGETQYF. In DNA, the CDR3 is TGTGCCAGCAGCGTAGCGGGGGGGGCTGGTGAGACCCAGTACTTC.

V gene TRBV19 combines with J gene TRBJ2-5, with 11 nucleotides matching TRBD2. V lost 7 bases, J lost 4 bases, and 5 bases stayed unmatched. CDR1 is LNHDA and CDR2 is SQIVND in the germline V gene (reference sequence). CDR3 size: 14 residues. The CDR3 is CASNSGRAIETQYF. CDR3 nucleotides: TGTGCCAGTAATAGCGGGAGGGCTATAGAGACCCAGTACTTC.

J is TRBJ2-5 and V is TRBV19; 8 bases match TRBD1. The DNA matches TRBJ2-7 better at its end, which makes the J call doubtful. There are 14 residues in the CDR3. The germline V gene has CDR1 LNHDA and CDR2 SQIVND (reference sequence). CDR3 DNA: TGTGCCAGTAGTCAGACAGGGGATTCCTACGAGCAGTACTTC. It specifies CASSQTGDSYEQYF.

V usage is TRBV4-1 and J usage is TRBJ2-2, with D tentatively TRBD1 (6 bases). This CDR3 region has 16 residues. The germline gives CDR1 MGHRA, CDR2 YSYEKL. Trimming left V 1 base short and J 1 base short, with 10 bases between. As DNA, the CDR3 is TGCGCCAGCAGCCAAGCTAAGACAGGGAACACCGGGGAGCTGTTTTTT. Translation gives CASSQAKTGNTGELFF.

This clone came up once. The rearrangement joins TRBV13 to TRBJ1-3; the D is unclear. V was pared by 5 bases and J by 0 bases, with 20 bases between. CDR1 and CDR2 (germline): PRHDT, FYEKMQ (reference sequence). The CDR3 runs 18 residues. Here the CDR3 DNA reads TGTGCCAGCAGCCCAAAAGGGAGGCAGTACTTCTCTGGAAACACCATATATTTT. Translated: CASSPKGRQYFSGNTIYF.

The V and J genes are TRBV6-5 and TRBJ1-4, with a weak D call TRBD1 (6 bases). Trimming left V 5 bases short and J 2 bases short, with 12 bases between. Looked up from germline, CDR1 is MNHEY and CDR2 is SVGAGI. The CDR3 extends over 15 amino acids. The CDR3 loop is CASSQGSRTNEKLFF. Written as DNA, the CDR3 is TGTGCCAGCAGTCAGGGGAGCAGGACTAATGAAAAACTGTTTTTT.

The V and J genes are TRBV5-1 and TRBJ1-5, with no clear D. Trimming cost V 7 bases and J 7 bases, with 15 bases left between them. Germline V gene lookup returns CDR1 SGHRS and CDR2 YFSETQ. CDR3 size: 13 residues. The CDR3 region is CASSASGGQPQHF. CDR3 bases: TGCGCCAGCTCGGCCTCGGGTGGACAGCCCCAGCATTTT.

The chain recombines TRBV9 with TRBJ1-1; perhaps TRBD1 as D (6 bases). The germline V gene has CDR1 SGDLS and CDR2 YYNGEE. This CDR3 comprises 15 residues. Trimming left V 3 bases short and J 0 bases short, with 12 bases between. In DNA, the CDR3 is TGTGCCAGCAGCGGATCCCAGGGGCTGAACACTGAAGCTTTCTTT. Translation: CASSGSQGLNTEAFF.

CDR3 sequence reads: CSVDLRTSRETQYF. CDR3 DNA: TGCAGCGTTGACCTCAGGACTAGTAGGGAGACCCAGTACTTC. The rearrangement links TRBV29-1 to TRBJ2-5; 7 bases are shared with TRBD2. The CDR3 spans 14 residues. Looked up from germline, CDR1 is SQVTM and CDR2 is ANQGSEA. Unmatched junction bases numbered 9, after V lost 3 bases and J lost 5 bases.